The present T cell receptor (beta chain) was sequenced within a study of shared clonotypes between healthy human individuals. TCRdb's table, derived via immunoSEQ multiplex PCR, lists solely in-frame clones and lacks some. Among 800,000 to 950,000 clones listed, 90% to 97% were seen once. Study-level points and caveats: Naive CD4 clonotypes were shared across several donors at roughly 5.5%.

Notes on this clone: Its specificity is unknown.

As defined, naive CD8 cells were CD45RO-negative and positively selected for CCR7, with terminally differentiated effector memory CD45RA+ cells excluded. The CDR3 runs 15 residues. The germline gives CDR1 WSHSY, CDR2 SAAADI. With 5 bases clipped from V and 6 bases from J, the junction kept 10 bases outside the gene matches. The source of this sequence is a young man in good health. J is TRBJ1-2 and V is TRBV10-2, with 9 bases matching TRBD1. What was sequenced was naive CD8+ T cells sorted from blood. The DNA for the CDR3 is TGCGCCAGCAGTCCTATCTACAGGGGGCGGGATGGCTACACCTTC. Protein product: CASSPIYRGRDGYTF.